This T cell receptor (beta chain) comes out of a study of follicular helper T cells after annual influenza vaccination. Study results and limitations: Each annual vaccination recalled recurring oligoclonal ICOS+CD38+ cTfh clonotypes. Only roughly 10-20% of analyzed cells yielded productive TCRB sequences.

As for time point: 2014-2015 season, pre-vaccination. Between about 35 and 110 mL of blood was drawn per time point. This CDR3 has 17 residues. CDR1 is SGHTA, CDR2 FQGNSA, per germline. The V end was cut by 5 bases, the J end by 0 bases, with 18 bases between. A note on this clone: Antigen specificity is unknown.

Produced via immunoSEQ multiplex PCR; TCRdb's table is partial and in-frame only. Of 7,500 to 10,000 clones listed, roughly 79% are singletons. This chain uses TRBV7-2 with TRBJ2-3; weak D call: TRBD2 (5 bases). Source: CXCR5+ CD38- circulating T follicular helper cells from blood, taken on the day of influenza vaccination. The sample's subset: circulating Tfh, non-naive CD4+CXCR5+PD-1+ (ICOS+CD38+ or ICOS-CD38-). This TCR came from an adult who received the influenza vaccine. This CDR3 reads CASSVYASSTSTDTQYF. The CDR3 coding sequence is TGTGCCAGCAGCGTCTACGCTAGCTCCACTAGCACAGATACGCAGTATTTT.